The entry below gives a single T cell receptor beta chain sequence along with its context. With 60 Vbeta and 13 Jbeta primers, the PCR was carried out. Clones were sequenced by immunoSEQ multiplex PCR, and TCRdb holds only the in-frame ones, with some missing. The sample has more than 150,000 clones; just under 80% are singletons. These data are taken from a study of cytomegalovirus exposure and HLA in healthy donors. Sequenced sample: PBMCs. The sequence was collected from a woman under 40 in good health and CMV-seronegative.

CDR3 nucleotide sequence: TGCGCCAGCAGTGACGGGTCCTACGAGCAGTACTTC. It codes for CASSDGSYEQYF. The V and J genes are TRBV10-1 and TRBJ2-7, with D hard to call. The V and J ends lost 3 bases and 1 base respectively, with 4 bases between them. Germline V gene sequence: CDR1 WNHNN, CDR2 SYGVQD (reference sequence). CDR3 length equals 12 residues.